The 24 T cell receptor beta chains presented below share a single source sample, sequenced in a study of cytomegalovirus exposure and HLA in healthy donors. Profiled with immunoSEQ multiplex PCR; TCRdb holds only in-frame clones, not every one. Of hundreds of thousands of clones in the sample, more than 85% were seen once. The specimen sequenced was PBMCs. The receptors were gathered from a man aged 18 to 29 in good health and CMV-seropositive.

The CDR3 spells CAISWDRGIGYTF. CDR3 DNA sequence: TGTGCCATCAGTTGGGACAGGGGGATCGGCTACACCTTC. V and J are TRBV10-3 and TRBJ1-2; 11 bases fit TRBD1. Germline CDR1 reads ENHRY; CDR2 reads SYGVKD. CDR3 size: 13 residues. The trim removed 5 bases at V and 8 bases at J, leaving 4 bases unmatched.

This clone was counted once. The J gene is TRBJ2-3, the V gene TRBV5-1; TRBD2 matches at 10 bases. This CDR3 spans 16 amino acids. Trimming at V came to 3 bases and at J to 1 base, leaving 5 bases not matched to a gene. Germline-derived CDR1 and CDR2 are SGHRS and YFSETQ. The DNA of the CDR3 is TGCGCCAGCAGCTCTAAGCGGGAGGGCGGCACAGATACGCAGTATTTT. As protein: CASSSKREGGTDTQYF. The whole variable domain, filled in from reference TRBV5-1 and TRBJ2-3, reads KAGVTQTPRYLIKTRGQQVTLSCSPISGHRSVSWYQQTPGQGLQFLFEYFSETQRNKGNFPGRFSGRQFSNSRSEMNVSTLELGDSALYLCASSSKREGGTDTQYFGPGTRLTVL.

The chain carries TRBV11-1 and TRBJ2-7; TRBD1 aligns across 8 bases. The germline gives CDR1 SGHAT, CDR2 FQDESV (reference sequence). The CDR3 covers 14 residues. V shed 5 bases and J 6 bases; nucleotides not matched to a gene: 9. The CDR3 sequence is CASSGYRGAGEQYF. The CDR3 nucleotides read TGTGCCAGCAGCGGGTACAGGGGGGCAGGCGAGCAGTACTTC.

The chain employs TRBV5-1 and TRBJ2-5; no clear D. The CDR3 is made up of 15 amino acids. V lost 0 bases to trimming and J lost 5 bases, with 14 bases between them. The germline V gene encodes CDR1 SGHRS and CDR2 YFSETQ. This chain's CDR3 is CASSLAVRSGETQYF. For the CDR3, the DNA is TGCGCCAGCAGCTTGGCTGTCAGGTCTGGGGAGACCCAGTACTTC.

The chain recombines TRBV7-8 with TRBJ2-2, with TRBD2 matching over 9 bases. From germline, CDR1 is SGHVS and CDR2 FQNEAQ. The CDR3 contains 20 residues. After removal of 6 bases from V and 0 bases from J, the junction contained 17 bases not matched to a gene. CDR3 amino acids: CASRLPRAGGSPANTGELFF. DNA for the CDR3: TGTGCCAGCAGACTTCCCCGGGCGGGAGGGTCCCCTGCGAACACCGGGGAGCTGTTTTTT.

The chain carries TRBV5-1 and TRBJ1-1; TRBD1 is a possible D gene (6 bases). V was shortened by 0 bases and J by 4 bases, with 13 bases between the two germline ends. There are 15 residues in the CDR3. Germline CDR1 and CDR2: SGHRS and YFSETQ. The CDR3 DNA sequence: TGCGCCAGCAGCTTGGCCTTAGGGGGAGGCACTGAAGCTTTCTTT. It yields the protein CASSLALGGGTEAFF.

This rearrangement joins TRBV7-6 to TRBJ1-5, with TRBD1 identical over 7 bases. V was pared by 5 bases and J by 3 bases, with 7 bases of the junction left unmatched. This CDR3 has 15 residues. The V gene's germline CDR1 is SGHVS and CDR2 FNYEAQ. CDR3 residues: CASSRGGGLNQPQHF. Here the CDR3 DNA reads TGTGCCAGCAGCAGAGGGGGCGGACTCAATCAGCCCCAGCATTTT. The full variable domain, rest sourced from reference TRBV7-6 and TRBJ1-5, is GAGVSQSPRYKVTKRGQDVALRCDPISGHVSLYWYRQALGQGPEFLTYFNYEAQQDKSGLPNDRFSAERPEGSISTLTIQRTEQRDSAMYRCASSRGGGLNQPQHFGDGTRLSIL.

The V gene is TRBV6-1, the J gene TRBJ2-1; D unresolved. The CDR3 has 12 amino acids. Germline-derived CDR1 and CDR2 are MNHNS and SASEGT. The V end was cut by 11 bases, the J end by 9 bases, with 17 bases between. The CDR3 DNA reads TGTGCCTCGGCCCAGGCAACCGGTGAGCAGTTCTTC. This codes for CASAQATGEQFF.

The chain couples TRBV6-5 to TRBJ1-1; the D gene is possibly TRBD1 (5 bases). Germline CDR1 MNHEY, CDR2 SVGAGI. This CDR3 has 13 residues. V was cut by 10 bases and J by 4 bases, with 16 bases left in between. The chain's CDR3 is CATQRRGGTEAFF. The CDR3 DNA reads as TGTGCCACCCAGCGGCGGGGGGGCACTGAAGCTTTCTTT.

CDR3 in amino acids: CASSQESGFSNYGYTF. CDR3 nucleotides: TGCGCCAGCAGCCAAGAATCGGGCTTTTCTAACTATGGCTACACCTTC. The genes are TRBV4-1 and TRBJ1-2; D unresolved. Germline-derived CDR1 and CDR2 are MGHRA and YSYEKL. V was shortened by 0 bases and J by 0 bases, with 11 bases between the two germline ends. CDR3 size: 16 residues.

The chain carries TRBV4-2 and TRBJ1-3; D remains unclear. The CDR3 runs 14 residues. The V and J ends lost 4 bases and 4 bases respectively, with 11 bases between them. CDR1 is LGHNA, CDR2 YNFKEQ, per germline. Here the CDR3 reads CASSRSNYGNTIYF. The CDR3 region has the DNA TGTGCCAGCAGCCGAAGTAATTACGGAAACACCATATATTTT.

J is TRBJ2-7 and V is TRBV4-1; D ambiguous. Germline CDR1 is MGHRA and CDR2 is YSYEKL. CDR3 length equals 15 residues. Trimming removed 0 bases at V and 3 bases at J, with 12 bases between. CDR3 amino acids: CASSQDELRLYEQYF. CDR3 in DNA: TGCGCCAGCAGCCAAGATGAGCTACGGCTCTACGAGCAGTACTTC.

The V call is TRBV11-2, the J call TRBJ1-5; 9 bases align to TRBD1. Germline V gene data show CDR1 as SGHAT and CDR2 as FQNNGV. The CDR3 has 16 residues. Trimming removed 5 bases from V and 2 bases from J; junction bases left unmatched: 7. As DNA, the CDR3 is TGTGCCAGCAGCAACACAGGGGGCGGCCGCAATCAGCCCCAGCATTTT. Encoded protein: CASSNTGGGRNQPQHF. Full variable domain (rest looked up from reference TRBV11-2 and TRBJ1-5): EAGVAQSPRYKIIEKRQSVAFWCNPISGHATLYWYQQILGQGPKLLIQFQNNGVVDDSQLPKDRFSAERLKGVDSTLKIQPAKLEDSAVYLCASSNTGGGRNQPQHFGDGTRLSIL.

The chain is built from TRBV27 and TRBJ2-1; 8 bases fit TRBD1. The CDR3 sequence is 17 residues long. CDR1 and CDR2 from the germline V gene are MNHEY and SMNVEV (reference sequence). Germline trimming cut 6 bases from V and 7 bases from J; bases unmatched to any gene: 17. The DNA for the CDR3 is TGTGCCAGCAGCATGATCAGTGGACAGGGCCCGGGGAATGAGCAGTTCTTC. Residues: CASSMISGQGPGNEQFF.

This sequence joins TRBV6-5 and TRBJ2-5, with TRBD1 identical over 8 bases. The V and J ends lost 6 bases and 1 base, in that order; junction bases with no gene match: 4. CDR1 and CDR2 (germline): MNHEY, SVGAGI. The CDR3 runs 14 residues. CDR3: CASSPRGPQETQYF. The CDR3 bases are TGTGCCAGCAGCCCCAGGGGGCCCCAAGAGACCCAGTACTTC.

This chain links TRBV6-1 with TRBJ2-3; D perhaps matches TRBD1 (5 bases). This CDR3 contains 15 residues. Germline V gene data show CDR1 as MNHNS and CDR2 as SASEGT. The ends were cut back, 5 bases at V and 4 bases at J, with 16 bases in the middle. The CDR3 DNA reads TGTGCCAGCAGTTTAAACTTAGGGGTGGCAGATACGCAGTATTTT. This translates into CASSLNLGVADTQYF.

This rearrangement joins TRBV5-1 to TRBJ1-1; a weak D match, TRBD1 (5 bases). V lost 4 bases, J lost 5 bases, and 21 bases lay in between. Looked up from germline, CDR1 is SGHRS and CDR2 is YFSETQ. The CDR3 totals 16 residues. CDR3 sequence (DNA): TGCGCCAGCAGCCCAAATAGTGGGGCGAAGATGACTGAAGCTTTCTTT. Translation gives CASSPNSGAKMTEAFF.

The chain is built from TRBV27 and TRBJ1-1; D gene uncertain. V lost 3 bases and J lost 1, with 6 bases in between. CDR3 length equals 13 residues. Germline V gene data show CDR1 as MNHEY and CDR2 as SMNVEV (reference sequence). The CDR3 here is CASSLGWNTEAFF. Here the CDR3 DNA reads TGTGCCAGCAGTTTGGGTTGGAACACTGAAGCTTTCTTT.

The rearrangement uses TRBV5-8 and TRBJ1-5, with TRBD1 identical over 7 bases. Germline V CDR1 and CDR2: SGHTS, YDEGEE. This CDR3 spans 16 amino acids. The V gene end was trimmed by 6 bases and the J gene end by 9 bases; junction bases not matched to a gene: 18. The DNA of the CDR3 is TGTGCCAGCACCACCTGGGACAGCAGCAGGGGGACGCCCCAGCATTTT. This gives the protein CASTTWDSSRGTPQHF. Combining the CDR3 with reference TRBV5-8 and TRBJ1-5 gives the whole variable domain EAGVTQSPTHLIKTRGQQATLRCSPISGHTSVYWYQQALGLGLQFLLWYDEGEERNRGNFPPRFSGRQFPNYSSELNVNALELEDSALYLCASTTWDSSRGTPQHFGDGTRLSIL.

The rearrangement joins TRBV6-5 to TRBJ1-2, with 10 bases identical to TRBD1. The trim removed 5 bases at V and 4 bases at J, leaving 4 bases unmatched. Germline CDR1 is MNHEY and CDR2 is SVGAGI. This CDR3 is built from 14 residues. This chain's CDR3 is CASSPGTGVYGYTF. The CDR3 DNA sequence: TGTGCCAGCAGTCCCGGGACAGGGGTCTATGGCTACACCTTC.

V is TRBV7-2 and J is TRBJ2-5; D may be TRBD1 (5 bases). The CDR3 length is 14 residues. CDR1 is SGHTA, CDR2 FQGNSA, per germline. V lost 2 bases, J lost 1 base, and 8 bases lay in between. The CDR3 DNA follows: TGTGCCAGCAGCTTACGACAGACCCAAGAGACCCAGTACTTC. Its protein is CASSLRQTQETQYF.

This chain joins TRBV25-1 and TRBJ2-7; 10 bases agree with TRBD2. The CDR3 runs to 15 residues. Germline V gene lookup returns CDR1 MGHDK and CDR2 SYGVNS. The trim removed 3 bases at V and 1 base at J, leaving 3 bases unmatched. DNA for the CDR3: TGTGCCAGCAGTGAGCTAGCGGGAGCGTCCTACGAGCAGTACTTC. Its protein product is CASSELAGASYEQYF.

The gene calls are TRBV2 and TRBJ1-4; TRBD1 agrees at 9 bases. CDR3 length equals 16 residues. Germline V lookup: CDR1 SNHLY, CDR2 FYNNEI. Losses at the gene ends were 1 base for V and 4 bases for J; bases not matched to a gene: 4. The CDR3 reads CASSEVSGQGNEKLFF. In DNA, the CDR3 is TGTGCCAGCAGTGAAGTGTCGGGACAGGGTAATGAAAAACTGTTTTTT.

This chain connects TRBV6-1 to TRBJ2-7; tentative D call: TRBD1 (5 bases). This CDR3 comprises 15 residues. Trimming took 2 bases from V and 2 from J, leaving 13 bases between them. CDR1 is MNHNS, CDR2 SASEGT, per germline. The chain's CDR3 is CASSEYAGPPYEQYF. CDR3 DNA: TGTGCCAGCAGTGAATACGCAGGGCCCCCCTACGAGCAGTACTTC.